A single sample is the source of the 12 T cell receptor beta chains below, sequenced in a study of cytomegalovirus exposure and HLA in healthy donors. 13 Jbeta primers and 60 Vbeta primers were used for the PCR. Profiled with immunoSEQ multiplex PCR; TCRdb holds only in-frame clones, not every one. The repertoire holds some 110,000 clones, with roughly 72% as singletons. The sequencing sample was made of PBMCs. These receptors were obtained from a woman in her late teens or twenties in good health and CMV-seropositive.

V and J are TRBV5-1 and TRBJ2-3; the match to TRBD1 covers 8 bases. From germline, CDR1 is SGHRS and CDR2 YFSETQ. This CDR3 has 15 residues. V shed 2 bases, J shed 0 bases, and the junction held 2 bases outside the gene matches. In DNA, the CDR3 is TGCGCCAGCAGCTTACAGGGGGTTAGCACAGATACGCAGTATTTT. It specifies CASSLQGVSTDTQYF.

The rearrangement links TRBV29-1 to TRBJ2-7; 8 bases match TRBD2. CDR3 length: 14 amino acids. The J segment lost 3 bases and the V segment lost 1 base, leaving 5 bases of the junction unmatched. Germline loops: CDR1 SQVTM, CDR2 ANQGSEA. The CDR3 reads CSVEGGRGGYEQYF. CDR3 in DNA: TGCAGCGTTGAAGGTGGACGGGGGGGCTACGAGCAGTACTTC.

The rearrangement uses TRBV28 and TRBJ1-2, with no clear D. Germline lookup yields CDR1 MDHEN and CDR2 SYDVKM. V lost 4 bases and J lost 3, with 9 bases in between. This CDR3 is 13 amino acids long. CDR3 nucleotide sequence: TGTGCCAGCAGTTCTCCTCTACACTATGGCTACACCTTC. It is translated as CASSSPLHYGYTF.

The chain employs TRBV4-2 and TRBJ1-5, with D possibly being TRBD1 (6 bases). The CDR3 is 18 amino acids. Between the trimmed V and J ends, which lost 1 base and 0 bases, there was a span of 16 bases. Germline V gene sequence: CDR1 LGHNA, CDR2 YNFKEQ. CDR3: CASSQALGQTDSNQPQHF. The CDR3 DNA reads as TGTGCCAGCAGCCAAGCCTTAGGACAGACCGATAGCAATCAGCCCCAGCATTTT.

The CDR3 DNA follows: TGTGCCAGCAGCTTTCCTAGCGGGAGTGGAACAGATACGCAGTATTTT. It is translated as CASSFPSGSGTDTQYF. The V call is TRBV7-9, the J call TRBJ2-3, with 10 bases lining up with TRBD2. The germline V gene has CDR1 SEHNR and CDR2 FQNEAQ (reference sequence). The V segment lost 3 bases and the J segment 3 bases; nucleotides outside the gene matches: 6. The CDR3 is 16 residues long.

The V call is TRBV2, the J call TRBJ1-5; weak D call: TRBD1 (5 bases). Germline CDR1 SNHLY, CDR2 FYNNEI. The V and J ends lost 4 bases and 0 bases respectively, with 10 bases between them. The CDR3 totals 15 residues. DNA for the CDR3: TGTGCCAGCAGTGGTCTTCAGGGTAGCAATCAGCCCCAGCATTTT. The encoded protein is CASSGLQGSNQPQHF.

The chain has TRBV5-8 and TRBJ1-5, with D maybe TRBD1 (5 bases). V lost 3 bases, J lost 6 bases, and 10 bases lay in between. The CDR3 spans 13 residues. CDR1 is SGHTS, CDR2 YDEGEE, per germline. The CDR3 DNA is TGTGCCAGCAGCTCCCCGGGGGGTCAGCCCCAGCATTTT. Translating gives CASSSPGGQPQHF.

The gene calls are TRBV28 and TRBJ1-5; D unresolved. Looked up from germline, CDR1 is MDHEN and CDR2 is SYDVKM. The length of the CDR3 is 11 residues. The V end lost 5 bases, the J end lost 4 bases, and 3 bases lay between the germline ends. CDR3 bases: TGTGCCAGCAGTCCAAATCAGCCCCAGCATTTT. Protein: CASSPNQPQHF.

The rearrangement links TRBV27 to TRBJ1-4; TRBD1 matches at 8 bases. This CDR3 is built from 14 residues. Trimming at V came to 6 bases and at J to 8 bases, leaving 8 bases not matched to a gene. In germline, CDR1 is MNHEY, CDR2 SMNVEV (reference sequence). The CDR3 sequence: CASRLRGLEEKLFF. The CDR3 DNA reads as TGTGCCAGCAGACTCAGGGGGCTGGAAGAAAAACTGTTTTTT.

This clone was observed a few times. Compared with germline, one end of the junction differs, possibly owing to a read error. This chain connects TRBV15 to TRBJ2-1; D unclear. There are 13 residues in the CDR3. The germline gives CDR1 LNHNV, CDR2 YYDKDF (reference sequence). The CDR3 reads CATSTYSYDEQFF. The DNA of the CDR3 is TGTGCCACCAGCACGTACAGCTACGATGAGCAGTTCTTC. Variable domain in full (rest from reference TRBV15 and TRBJ2-1): DAMVIQNPRYQVTQFGKPVTLSCSQTLNHNVMYWYQQKSSQAPKLLFHYYDKDFNNEADTPDNFQSRRPNTSFCFLDIRSPGLGDTAMYLCATSTYSYDEQFFGPGTRLTVL.

The chain joins TRBV5-1 to TRBJ2-3; 9 nucleotides align to TRBD2. Trimming removed 4 bases from V and 4 bases from J; junction bases left unmatched: 7. This CDR3 contains 15 residues. Per germline, CDR1 SGHRS and CDR2 YFSETQ. CDR3 region: CASSPPEREADTQYF. As DNA, the CDR3 is TGCGCCAGCAGCCCCCCCGAGCGGGAGGCAGATACGCAGTATTTT.

The V call is TRBV29-1, the J call TRBJ1-4; the D gene is possibly TRBD1 (6 bases). Germline CDR1 is SQVTM and CDR2 is ANQGSEA. The CDR3 length is 13 residues. The ends were cut back, 6 bases at V and 1 base at J, with 9 bases in the middle. CDR3 sequence reads: CSVAQGTNEKLFF. Here the CDR3 DNA reads TGCAGCGTCGCACAGGGAACTAATGAAAAACTGTTTTTT.